This T cell receptor (beta chain) appears in the sequencing data of a study of Graves' ophthalmopathy and Graves' hyperthyroidism. The hyperthyroidism patients, aged 18 to 65, had been newly diagnosed, with under 2 months' duration. Ineligible for inclusion were patients with other autoimmune diseases, uncontrolled infections, pregnancy or lactation. Clinicians diagnosed using symptoms, serum thyroxine, TRAb, thyroid ultrasound and orbital computed tomography. This clonotype occurred once. This may stem from a read error, because a much larger clone lies one nucleotide away. RNA transcripts served as template for amplifying TCR beta CDR3 sequences. The library came from an HTBI-primed first-round RT-PCR and a second-round multiplex PCR. Each CDR3 protein gets one entry after TCRdb re-called the multiplex PCR reads with MiXCR. The data hold around 1,000,000 distinct CDR3 sequences, with less than 45% observed a single time.

This CDR3 has 14 amino acids. Germline V gene lookup returns CDR1 WSHSY and CDR2 SAAADI. The V call is TRBV10-2, the J call TRBJ1-2; D is perhaps TRBD1 (5 bases). The sequencing sample was made of peripheral blood or thyroid tissue (not recorded which). The sequence came from an adult man with Graves' hyperthyroidism. The CDR3, as DNA: TGTGACAGCAGTGAAAGTGAGCAAAACTATGGCTACACCTTC. Protein: CDSSESEQNYGYTF.